The 26 T cell receptor beta chains below all came from one sample that was sequenced in a study of blood T cell repertoires in COVID-19. TCRdb's copy holds only in-frame clones and misses some; the assay was immunoSEQ multiplex PCR. Among approximately 290,000 clones listed, about 90% were seen once. Source material: peripheral blood. The receptors derive from a woman younger than 45 with COVID-19, enrolled during active disease.

The gene calls are TRBV20-1 and TRBJ2-7, with 10 nucleotides matching TRBD2. This CDR3 has 17 amino acids. V was clipped by 3 bases and J by 3 bases; unmatched bases: 14. CDR1 DFQATT and CDR2 SNEGSKA come from the germline V gene (reference sequence). CDR3 DNA: TGCAGTGCTAGTCGGCTGGTAGCGGGGGGAATCATCTACGAGCAGTACTTC. Protein sequence: CSASRLVAGGIIYEQYF.

J is TRBJ1-2 and V is TRBV28; 7 bases are a match to TRBD1. This CDR3 has 14 residues. The germline V gene encodes CDR1 MDHEN and CDR2 SYDVKM. J gave up 4 bases and V 4 bases, and 6 bases lay outside the gene matches. This CDR3 is CASSSTGFPYGYTF. CDR3 sequence (DNA): TGTGCCAGCAGTTCGACAGGGTTCCCCTATGGCTACACCTTC.

This chain uses TRBV30 with TRBJ2-6; a weak D match, TRBD1 (5 bases). CDR1 is GTSNPN, CDR2 SVGIG, per germline (reference sequence). CDR3 size: 19 residues. V was pared by 0 bases and J by 0 bases, with 18 bases between. The CDR3 region has the DNA TGTGCCTGGAGTGTAATTGTACAGGAAAAAAGCTCTGGGGCCAACGTCCTGACTTTC. It translates to CAWSVIVQEKSSGANVLTF.

The chain recombines TRBV6-5 with TRBJ1-6, with D possibly matching TRBD1 (6 bases). This CDR3 is built from 15 residues. The V and J ends lost 7 bases and 14 bases respectively, with 24 bases between them. Germline assignment: CDR1 MNHEY and CDR2 SVGAGI. Written as DNA, the CDR3 is TGTGCCAGCACCATTAACACCGGGACACCTAGGTCCCTCCACTTT. Translating it yields CASTINTGTPRSLHF.

The chain is built from TRBV2 and TRBJ2-5, with 14 bases that match TRBD2. The V gene's germline CDR1 is SNHLY and CDR2 FYNNEI. V shed 4 bases, J shed 5 bases, and the junction held 3 bases outside the gene matches. CDR3 length equals 15 residues. CDR3: CASSVTSGGVETQYF. The CDR3 nucleotides read TGTGCCAGCAGTGTGACTAGCGGGGGGGTTGAGACCCAGTACTTC.

The rearrangement links TRBV5-1 to TRBJ2-3, with 7 bases aligning to TRBD1. The trim removed 1 base at V and 7 bases at J, leaving 21 bases unmatched. The germline gives CDR1 SGHRS, CDR2 YFSETQ. This CDR3 spans 19 amino acids. As DNA, the CDR3 is TGCGCCAGCAGCTTGAATCATGGAGCTCAACTAGAGGGACAGTATACGCAGTATTTT. It is translated as CASSLNHGAQLEGQYTQYF.

The chain links TRBV18 to TRBJ2-1; 8 bases align to TRBD2. There are 16 residues in the CDR3. Unmatched junction bases numbered 13, after V lost 5 bases and J lost 7 bases. The germline V gene has CDR1 KGHSH and CDR2 LQKENI. The CDR3 protein is CASSALRSGGSNEQFF. The CDR3 DNA is TGTGCCAGCTCAGCCCTAAGGAGCGGGGGAAGTAATGAGCAGTTCTTC.

The J gene is TRBJ2-1, the V gene TRBV7-2; 8 bases line up with TRBD2. The CDR3 contains 14 residues. The ends lost 4 bases at V and 8 bases at J; junction bases unmatched: 7. Germline lookup yields CDR1 SGHTA and CDR2 FQGNSA. CDR3 loop: CASSSGTRKDEQFF. The DNA for the CDR3 is TGTGCCAGCAGCTCGGGGACTAGGAAGGATGAGCAGTTCTTC.

V usage is TRBV5-1 and J usage is TRBJ2-7; perhaps TRBD2 as D (5 bases). CDR3 size: 15 residues. The germline V gene has CDR1 SGHRS and CDR2 YFSETQ. V was clipped by 0 bases and J by 2 bases, with 12 bases between them. The CDR3 bases are TGCGCCAGCAGCTTGGTAGGACTGGCCACCTACGAGCAGTACTTC. Translation gives CASSLVGLATYEQYF.

The genes are TRBV2 and TRBJ2-1; possibly TRBD1 for D (6 bases). Trimming pared 3 bases from V and 2 bases from J, leaving 11 bases between. CDR3 size: 15 residues. Germline lookup yields CDR1 SNHLY and CDR2 FYNNEI. This CDR3 is CASSDQGYTYNEQFF. The DNA of the CDR3 is TGTGCCAGCAGTGATCAGGGGTATACCTACAATGAGCAGTTCTTC.

The CDR3, as DNA: TGCGCCAGCAGCTTTCGGGACCAAGAGACCCAGTACTTC. It is translated as CASSFRDQETQYF. This chain uses TRBV5-1 with TRBJ2-5; no reliable D call. Trimming shortened V by 2 bases and J by 0 bases, and 5 bases separated the two germline ends. The CDR3 has 13 residues. Germline-derived CDR1 and CDR2 are SGHRS and YFSETQ.

The table lists this clone with a count of one. The chain is built from TRBV2 and TRBJ1-1, with no clear D. The CDR3 is 14 amino acids. The germline V gene encodes CDR1 SNHLY and CDR2 FYNNEI. V lost 4 bases and J lost 4, with 13 bases in between. The CDR3 DNA follows: TGTGCCAGCAGTGGGGGTGCGGAGGCCACTGAAGCTTTCTTT. Protein sequence: CASSGGAEATEAFF.

The J gene is TRBJ2-1, the V gene TRBV27; D remains unclear. CDR1 and CDR2 (germline): MNHEY, SMNVEV (reference sequence). The CDR3 sequence is 15 residues long. The V end was cut by 0 bases, the J end by 3 bases, with 9 bases between. As DNA, the CDR3 is TGTGCCAGCAGTTTATCCCACCCAGTCTACAATGAGCAGTTCTTC. Protein: CASSLSHPVYNEQFF.

This clone occurred once. The chain joins TRBV5-1 to TRBJ1-2; 7 nucleotides agree with TRBD1. The CDR3 is made up of 14 amino acids. V lost 4 bases, J lost 7 bases, and 10 bases stayed unmatched. Looked up from germline, CDR1 is SGHRS and CDR2 is YFSETQ. In DNA, the CDR3 is TGCGCCAGCAGCCCTGGACAGGAAACCGCTGGCTACACCTTC. Its protein product is CASSPGQETAGYTF.

CDR3 sequence reads: CASSYTGTGGGNEQFF. CDR3 sequence (DNA): TGTGCCAGCAGTTACACCGGGACAGGGGGAGGCAATGAGCAGTTCTTC. The chain couples TRBV6-5 to TRBJ2-1; 11 nucleotides match TRBD1. CDR1 is MNHEY, CDR2 SVGAGI, per germline. With 2 bases clipped from V and 6 bases from J, the junction kept 6 bases outside the gene matches. This CDR3 has 16 amino acids.

V and J are TRBV11-3 and TRBJ2-7; unclear D gene. This CDR3 contains 13 residues. The germline CDR1 and CDR2 sequences are SGHNT and YENEEA. V lost 1 base and J lost 5, with 9 bases in between. CDR3 in amino acids: CASSLGQAHEQYF. DNA for the CDR3: TGTGCCAGCAGCTTAGGCCAGGCACACGAGCAGTACTTC.

The genes are TRBV5-1 and TRBJ1-2, with a possible D match to TRBD1 (5 bases). Germline CDR1 and CDR2: SGHRS and YFSETQ. V shed 0 bases and J shed 5 bases, with 14 bases lying between them. CDR3 length: 15 amino acids. Here the CDR3 reads CASSLAGGSGYGYTF. The DNA for the CDR3 is TGCGCCAGCAGCTTGGCCGGGGGGAGCGGGTATGGCTACACCTTC. Full variable domain (remainder filled in from reference TRBV5-1 and TRBJ1-2): KAGVTQTPRYLIKTRGQQVTLSCSPISGHRSVSWYQQTPGQGLQFLFEYFSETQRNKGNFPGRFSGRQFSNSRSEMNVSTLELGDSALYLCASSLAGGSGYGYTFGSGTRLTVV.

This chain connects TRBV19 to TRBJ2-7; D may be TRBD2 (5 bases). The V end was cut by 5 bases, the J end by 5 bases, with 16 bases between. This CDR3 comprises 14 residues. Germline CDR1 LNHDA, CDR2 SQIVND (reference sequence). CDR3 sequence: CASSPEWRNHEQYF. Here the CDR3 DNA reads TGTGCCAGTAGTCCGGAATGGAGGAACCACGAGCAGTACTTC.

This clone was recorded once. The chain combines TRBV10-2 with TRBJ1-1, with 8 bases identical to TRBD1. The CDR3 totals 14 residues. V was pared by 4 bases and J by 2 bases, with 3 bases of the junction left unmatched. Germline CDR1 reads WSHSY; CDR2 reads SAAADI. The CDR3 protein is CASSGTGGNTEAFF. The CDR3 coding sequence is TGCGCCAGCAGTGGAACAGGGGGTAACACTGAAGCTTTCTTT.

V gene TRBV28 combines with J gene TRBJ1-3; a weak D match, TRBD1 (6 bases). The CDR3 covers 16 residues. The V end lost 2 bases, the J end lost 0 bases, and 11 bases lay between the germline ends. The germline gives CDR1 MDHEN, CDR2 SYDVKM. The chain's CDR3 is CASSLPGQSSGNTIYF. As DNA, the CDR3 is TGTGCCAGCAGTTTACCCGGACAGTCCTCTGGAAACACCATATATTTT.

This clone was seen a few times. The gene calls are TRBV7-8 and TRBJ2-7; D is perhaps TRBD2 (6 bases). The CDR3 runs to 14 residues. The V gene lost 1 base and the J gene lost 2 bases, with 9 bases spanning the gap. Germline V gene data show CDR1 as SGHVS and CDR2 as FQNEAQ. This chain's CDR3 is CASSLEGTPYEQYF. The CDR3 bases are TGTGCCAGCAGCTTAGAGGGGACTCCCTACGAGCAGTACTTC.

This clone was counted between two and nine times. This sequence joins TRBV19 and TRBJ1-1, with a weak D call TRBD1 (5 bases). CDR1 is LNHDA and CDR2 is SQIVND in the germline V gene (reference sequence). CDR3 length: 13 amino acids. Trimming stripped 5 bases from V and 5 bases from J, with 12 bases between. CDR3 in amino acids: CASSVGGETEAFF. DNA of the CDR3: TGTGCCAGTAGTGTCGGGGGGGAGACTGAAGCTTTCTTT.

V is TRBV5-6 and J is TRBJ1-1; 9 nucleotides agree with TRBD1. The CDR3 contains 15 residues. J was trimmed by 11 bases and V by 2 bases; bases with no gene match: 13. Germline V gives CDR1 SGHDT, CDR2 YYEEEE. CDR3 in amino acids: CASSLLTGGGLRAFF. DNA for the CDR3: TGTGCCAGCAGCTTATTGACAGGGGGAGGTCTGCGTGCTTTCTTT.

Here the CDR3 DNA reads TGCGCCAGCAGCCACGGCGGGAAAACCTATGGCTACACCTTC. Protein sequence: CASSHGGKTYGYTF. The chain is built from TRBV4-1 and TRBJ1-2; D call uncertain. This CDR3 region has 14 residues. Per the germline V gene, CDR1 is MGHRA and CDR2 is YSYEKL. V shed 3 bases and J shed 4 bases, with 12 bases lying between them.

The J gene is TRBJ2-7, the V gene TRBV3-1 (or the pseudogene TRBV3-2); D is unclear. Per the germline V gene, CDR1 is LGHDT and CDR2 is YNNKEL (reference sequence). The CDR3 runs to 16 residues. Trimming removed 2 bases at V and 2 bases at J, with 16 bases between. The CDR3 sequence: CASSQTSGVKPYEQYF. Written as DNA, the CDR3 is TGTGCCAGCAGCCAAACGTCCGGTGTGAAGCCCTACGAGCAGTACTTC.

This rearrangement joins TRBV7-2 to TRBJ1-1, with D perhaps TRBD1 (6 bases). Germline CDR1 SGHTA, CDR2 FQGNSA. The CDR3 is 15 amino acids. V was pared by 4 bases and J by 7 bases, with 19 bases between. The CDR3 sequence is CASSYGTSGSGEAFF. CDR3 nucleotides: TGTGCCAGCAGCTACGGGACATCGGGTTCGGGTGAAGCTTTCTTT.